These 5 T cell receptor beta chains came from one sample sequenced in a study of blood T cell repertoires in COVID-19. Assay: immunoSEQ multiplex PCR; the TCRdb copy retains only in-frame clones and omits some. This table has some 200,000 clones, 75% to 90% appearing once. Sequencing used PBMCs or T cells enriched from blood (not recorded which). The receptors here all came from a woman in her twenties or thirties who had recovered from COVID-19.

The CDR3 spells CASSEKGLAEYNEQFF. The CDR3, as DNA: TGTGCCAGCAGTGAAAAGGGACTAGCGGAGTACAATGAGCAGTTCTTC. V gene TRBV25-1 combines with J gene TRBJ2-1; 11 bases map to TRBD2. The trim removed 2 bases at V and 4 bases at J, leaving 4 bases unmatched. Germline loops: CDR1 MGHDK, CDR2 SYGVNS. The CDR3 is made up of 16 amino acids.

This chain links TRBV4-3 with TRBJ1-2; 8 bases align to TRBD1. Germline trimming cut 4 bases from V and 3 bases from J; bases unmatched to any gene: 13. The CDR3 totals 17 residues. Per germline, CDR1 LGHNA and CDR2 YSLEER. The chain's CDR3 is CASSPTGARSWDYGYTF. CDR3 DNA: TGCGCCAGCAGCCCGACAGGGGCGCGGAGCTGGGACTATGGCTACACCTTC.

The chain carries TRBV29-1 and TRBJ1-4, with a possible D match to TRBD1 (5 bases). The CDR3 loop spans 13 amino acids. V was pared by 4 bases and J by 3 bases, with 9 bases between. From germline, CDR1 is SQVTM and CDR2 ANQGSEA. CDR3 sequence reads: CSVARAPNEKLFF. DNA of the CDR3: TGCAGCGTTGCCAGGGCTCCTAATGAAAAACTGTTTTTT.

The rearrangement uses TRBV10-3 and TRBJ2-7, with D possibly TRBD2 on 5 matching bases. Trimming took off 2 bases at V and 6 bases at J, with 20 bases between the two ends. Looked up from germline, CDR1 is ENHRY and CDR2 is SYGVKD. The CDR3 covers 16 residues. The CDR3 protein is CAISESVGALPGEQYF. CDR3 nucleotides: TGTGCCATCAGTGAGAGTGTGGGAGCTCTTCCCGGCGAGCAGTACTTC.

The gene calls are TRBV7-9 and TRBJ2-7, with D maybe TRBD1 (6 bases). Germline lookup yields CDR1 SEHNR and CDR2 FQNEAQ (reference sequence). V dropped 1 base and J dropped 3 bases, with 10 bases sitting between them. This CDR3 is 14 amino acids long. As DNA, the CDR3 is TGTGCCAGCAGCTTAGAGGTAGGGGGCTACGAGCAGTACTTC. Amino acid sequence: CASSLEVGGYEQYF.